This T cell receptor (beta chain) came from a study of blood T cell repertoires in COVID-19. The repertoire was sequenced with immunoSEQ multiplex PCR; TCRdb's copy has only in-frame clones and lacks some. This sample has roughly 240,000 clones, with around four fifths found just once. The CDR3 totals 13 residues. J lost 3 bases, V lost 2 bases, and 1 base had no gene match. Germline-derived CDR1 and CDR2 are SGHNT and YYREEE (reference sequence). Sample: peripheral blood. This receptor was identified in a man between 60 and 75 years old who had recovered from COVID-19. The rearrangement joins TRBV5-4 to TRBJ2-5; TRBD1 aligns across 7 bases. The CDR3 sequence is CASSFGTEETQYF. The CDR3 DNA sequence: TGTGCCAGCAGCTTCGGGACAGAAGAGACCCAGTACTTC.